The rows below give T cell receptor beta chains drawn from one sample of a study of cytomegalovirus exposure and HLA in healthy donors. Method: immunoSEQ multiplex PCR; TCRdb's copy keeps in-frame clones and lacks some. The data show over 100,000 clones, 69% seen once. The sequencing input was PBMCs. Source of these receptors: a woman in her 70s in good health and CMV-seropositive. The CDR3 runs from the conserved cysteine through the conserved F or W. The D gene is left open where the match is weak. Clone size is shown for a subset of rows, as once, few, many or a class of expanded clone.

CDR3nt	CDR3aa	v_gene	j_gene	abundance	d_gene
TGTGCCAGCAGCGGACAGGGGTATCAGCCCCAGCATTTT	CASSGQGYQPQHF	TRBV6-5	TRBJ1-5	NA	TRBD1
TGCAGCAATTCCTTAGTTGATGGCTACACCTTC	CSNSLVDGYTF	TRBV29-1	TRBJ1-2	NA	NA
TGTGCCAGCAGTTACAGTTCAGGGGGGACGTATCAGTACTTC	CASSYSSGGTYQYF	TRBV6-5	TRBJ2-7	NA	NA
TGCGCCAGCAGTGAGTCGTCCTATAATCAGCCCCAGCATTTT	CASSESSYNQPQHF	TRBV10-2	TRBJ1-5	NA	NA
TGTGCCAGCAGTCCTAGAAACACAGATACGCAGTATTTT	CASSPRNTDTQYF	TRBV25-1	TRBJ2-3	NA	NA
TGTGCCAGCAGCTACACGCATAACACCAACTATGGCTACACCTTC	CASSYTHNTNYGYTF	TRBV6-6	TRBJ1-2	NA	NA
TGTGCCAGCTCGCGACAGGCCTCCTACGAGCAGTACTTC	CASSRQASYEQYF	TRBV18	TRBJ2-7	NA	NA
TGTGCCAGCAGCTTAGGGGACACCCCCTACAATGAGCAGTTCTTC	CASSLGDTPYNEQFF	TRBV13	TRBJ2-1	NA	NA
TGTGCCATCAGTGGGACAGGGGTTGAAGCTTTCTTT	CAISGTGVEAFF	TRBV10-3	TRBJ1-1	NA	TRBD1
TGTGCCAGCATCACAGGGAGCACCGGGGAGCTGTTTTTT	CASITGSTGELFF	TRBV6-5	TRBJ2-2	NA	NA
TGTGCCAGCAGGGACAGCGGGGGCCTCACAGATACGCAGTATTTT	CASRDSGGLTDTQYF	TRBV6-1	TRBJ2-3	NA	TRBD2
TGTGCCATCAGTCCCCCGGGACTAGCGGGGGCTTACGAGCAGTACTTC	CAISPPGLAGAYEQYF	TRBV10-3	TRBJ2-7	NA	TRBD2
TGTGCCAGCAGCTTATTGGCCAATGAGCAGTTCTTC	CASSLLANEQFF	TRBV7-2	TRBJ2-1	NA	NA
TGTGCCAGCAGCTGGGGAGCAGGCCTATGGGAGACCCAGTACTTC	CASSWGAGLWETQYF	TRBV6-5	TRBJ2-5	NA	NA
TGTGCCAGTACCGAAGGACTAGGGGGCAATGAGCAGTTCTTC	CASTEGLGGNEQFF	TRBV19	TRBJ2-1	NA	NA
TGTGCCAGTAGTACTCTCTACCAAGGGGCGACAGATACGCAGTATTTT	CASSTLYQGATDTQYF	TRBV19	TRBJ2-3	NA	NA
TGTGCCAGCAGTGATGGCGGGACAGGGGGGTATGGCTACACCTTC	CASSDGGTGGYGYTF	TRBV25-1	TRBJ1-2	NA	TRBD1
TGTGCCAGTAACCCCAGGGGCTCTGGCTACACCTTC	CASNPRGSGYTF	TRBV19	TRBJ1-2	NA	NA
TGTGCCAGCAGGACTCGAGCGGGGGGCTACAATGAGCAGTTCTTC	CASRTRAGGYNEQFF	TRBV27	TRBJ2-1	few	TRBD2
TGTGCCAGCAGCGTAGAAGATTGGGGGCGCGAGCAGTACTTC	CASSVEDWGREQYF	TRBV9	TRBJ2-7	NA	NA
TGTGCCACCAGCAGAGAGGTAGCGGGGGGACCTAGCACAGATACGCAGTATTTT	CATSREVAGGPSTDTQYF	TRBV15	TRBJ2-3	NA	TRBD2
TGTGCCAGCAGCCAAGGGGACAGAGGCACAGATACGCAGTATTTT	CASSQGDRGTDTQYF	TRBV4-2	TRBJ2-3	NA	TRBD1
TGTGCCAGCAGTGCCCCTAACAGGGACGGCTACAACTTC	CASSAPNRDGYNF	TRBV6-5	TRBJ1-2	NA	NA
TGTGCCAGCAGCCAAGAGTATGGTACGGACTATGGCTACACCTTC	CASSQEYGTDYGYTF	TRBV4-2	TRBJ1-2	medium-sized	NA
TGTGCCAGCAGTGAACAGAACTATGGCTACACCTTC	CASSEQNYGYTF	TRBV6-1	TRBJ1-2	NA	NA
TGCGCCAGCAGCTTGGATATCCAGACAGCCAATGAGCAGTTCTTC	CASSLDIQTANEQFF	TRBV5-1	TRBJ2-1	NA	NA
TGTGCCTGGAAGGGACTAGCTCCTAATGAGCAGTTCTTC	CAWKGLAPNEQFF	TRBV30	TRBJ2-1	NA	TRBD2